This T cell receptor (beta chain) derives from a study of blood T cell repertoires in COVID-19. CDR3 size: 18 residues. Deletions cut 1 base from V and 4 bases from J, with 22 bases between. TCRdb's table, derived via immunoSEQ multiplex PCR, lists solely in-frame clones and lacks some. The table has approximately 45,000 clones, around nine tenths seen once. This chain uses TRBV23-1 with TRBJ2-5; D is possibly TRBD2 (6 bases). TRBV23-1 is filed as an ORF, its function uncertain. The sequenced sample was peripheral blood. The receptor comes from a human donor in a cohort sampled during active COVID-19. CDR3 coding DNA: TGCGCCAGCAGTCAATACCCCCGACTTGCGGGGAAAACAGAGACCCAGTACTTC. The encoded protein is CASSQYPRLAGKTETQYF.